This T cell receptor (beta chain) came from a study of blood T cell repertoires in COVID-19. In the study overall: Nucleic acid was either cDNA or gDNA, and it came from T cells, B-cell-depleted T cells, or PBMCs.

CDR1 is DFQATT and CDR2 is SNEGSKA in the germline V gene (reference sequence). V lost 3 bases and J lost 2, with 16 bases in between. CDR3 length equals 15 residues. Measured with immunoSEQ multiplex PCR; TCRdb has only the in-frame clones, and not every one. The sample lists about 180,000 clones, roughly 84% occurring once. The specimen sequenced was peripheral blood. The clonotype comes from a man in his late teens or twenties with active or convalescent COVID-19. The chain uses TRBV20-1 and TRBJ1-2; perhaps TRBD1 as D (6 bases). This CDR3 reads CSASGVSGVNYGYTF. In DNA, the CDR3 is TGCAGTGCTAGTGGCGTTTCAGGGGTAAACTATGGCTACACCTTC.